A single sample gave rise to the 28 T cell receptor beta chains below, sequenced in a study of T cells in Graves' hyperthyroidism and ophthalmopathy. From RNA transcripts, TCR beta CDR3 regions were amplified. With the HTBI primer set, the TCR CDR3 went through a first round of RT-PCR. MiXCR, run by TCRdb on the multiplex PCR reads, gives a single entry per CDR3 protein. The sample lists around 340,000 distinct CDR3 sequences; roughly 15% were seen once. What was sequenced was blood. The receptors derive from a woman aged 25 to 39 with Graves' hyperthyroidism that later progressed to Graves' ophthalmopathy.

A single count supports this clonotype. CDR3 protein: CASSQVFEGQGTDTQYF. CDR3 DNA: TGCGCCAGCAGCCAAGTCTTTGAGGGGCAGGGCACAGATACGCAGTATTTT. The gene calls are TRBV4-1 and TRBJ2-3; D may be TRBD1 or TRBD2 (5 bases each). The germline CDR1 and CDR2 sequences are MGHRA and YSYEKL. The CDR3 loop spans 17 amino acids. Between the trimmed V and J ends, which lost 1 base and 1 base, there was a span of 15 bases.

This clonotype was seen repeatedly, ten times or more. The V gene is TRBV12-3 or TRBV12-4, the J gene TRBJ1-3; D gene unclear. V was pared by 4 bases and J by 4 bases, with 11 bases between. This CDR3 spans 14 amino acids. The CDR3 reads CASSSGERGNTIYF. CDR3 in DNA: TGTGCCAGCAGTTCCGGAGAGCGAGGAAACACCATATATTTT.

This clonotype was counted at least ten times. The chain is built from TRBV5-1 and TRBJ1-1; D is unclear. CDR1 SGHRS and CDR2 YFSETQ come from the germline V gene. Trimming pared 1 base from V and 4 bases from J, leaving 11 bases between. CDR3 length equals 14 residues. The CDR3 DNA reads as TGCGCCAGCAGCTTGACAGTTTCTTCCACTGAAGCTTTCTTT. Protein: CASSLTVSSTEAFF.

This clonotype has ten or more counts. The rearrangement joins TRBV10-3 to TRBJ2-5, with 8 bases identical to TRBD2. Per the germline V gene, CDR1 is ENHRY and CDR2 is SYGVKD. CDR3 length: 12 amino acids. Unmatched junction bases numbered 2, after V lost 6 bases and J lost 5 bases. CDR3 loop: CAIRGGGETQYF. CDR3 bases: TGTGCCATCAGAGGCGGGGGGGAGACCCAGTACTTC.

The V gene is TRBV6-1, the J gene TRBJ1-1; 7 bases line up with TRBD1. V dropped 1 base and J dropped 10; count of bases not matched to a gene: 3. The germline V gene encodes CDR1 MNHNS and CDR2 SASEGT. The CDR3 totals 12 residues. The CDR3 is CASSEGGGGAFF. The CDR3 region has the DNA TGTGCCAGCAGTGAAGGAGGGGGCGGAGCTTTCTTT.

This clonotype was counted a few times. The chain has TRBV20-1 and TRBJ2-3; 7 positions match TRBD1. This CDR3 region has 18 residues. J lost 2 bases, V lost 5 bases, and 19 bases had no gene match. Germline V gene sequence: CDR1 DFQATT, CDR2 SNEGSKA (reference sequence). The DNA for the CDR3 is TGCAGTGCTCTACCCCTTCGCCGGGGACAGCTAATCACAGATACGCAGTATTTT. Translating it yields CSALPLRRGQLITDTQYF.

The genes are TRBV24-1 and TRBJ2-7; 8 nucleotides agree with TRBD1. CDR3 size: 15 residues. V shed 3 bases and J 7 bases; nucleotides not matched to a gene: 10. Germline-derived CDR1 and CDR2 are KGHDR and SFDVKD. Written as DNA, the CDR3 is TGTGCCACCAGTGATGCGACAGGGGCGGTGATAGAGCAGTACTTC. It encodes CATSDATGAVIEQYF.

This clonotype was found many times. The chain couples TRBV25-1 to TRBJ2-1; TRBD2 matches 7 bases. Germline CDR1 reads MGHDK; CDR2 reads SYGVNS. V was clipped by 2 bases and J by 0 bases; unmatched bases: 10. The CDR3 runs 18 residues. The CDR3 loop is CASSEQGSSGSSYNEQFF. The CDR3 coding sequence is TGTGCCAGCAGTGAACAGGGATCTAGCGGTAGCTCCTACAATGAGCAGTTCTTC.

This clonotype occurred many times. The genes are TRBV28 and TRBJ1-5; TRBD1 matches at 7 bases. The CDR3 covers 18 residues. V lost 6 bases, J lost 0 bases, and 14 bases stayed unmatched. Germline V lookup: CDR1 MDHEN, CDR2 SYDVKM. This CDR3 is CASRTGTATPYSNQPQHF. CDR3 DNA: TGTGCCAGCAGGACTGGGACAGCGACTCCATATAGCAATCAGCCCCAGCATTTT.

This clonotype has at least ten counts. The chain uses TRBV29-1 and TRBJ2-7, with a weak D call TRBD1 (6 bases). The V and J ends lost 4 bases and 6 bases respectively, with 19 bases between them. This CDR3 is built from 14 residues. Per the germline V gene, CDR1 is SQVTM and CDR2 is ANQGSEA. CDR3 in amino acids: CSVGIKGVFFEQYF. The CDR3 coding sequence is TGCAGCGTTGGAATCAAGGGGGTCTTCTTCGAGCAGTACTTC.

Ten or more counts support this clonotype. This chain joins TRBV19 and TRBJ2-3; D possibly corresponds to TRBD1 (7 bases). This CDR3 spans 18 amino acids. Germline CDR1 is LNHDA and CDR2 is SQIVND (reference sequence). Deletions cut 4 bases from V and 3 bases from J, with 23 bases between. The CDR3 here is CASSTRDSRETPTDTQYF. Here the CDR3 DNA reads TGTGCCAGTAGTACACGGGACAGCCGGGAGACGCCGACAGATACGCAGTATTTT.

This clonotype has ten or more counts. The genes are TRBV9 and TRBJ2-3, with 8 bases matching TRBD2. Germline assignment: CDR1 SGDLS and CDR2 YYNGEE. The V and J ends lost 0 bases and 6 bases, in that order; junction bases with no gene match: 9. CDR3 size: 16 residues. The CDR3, as DNA: TGTGCCAGCAGCGTAGGGACTCACCAGCGGGGGGATACGCAGTATTTT. Translating it yields CASSVGTHQRGDTQYF.

This clonotype showed up many times. The chain has TRBV29-1 and TRBJ2-1, with 10 bases aligning to TRBD2. CDR3 length equals 17 residues. Per the germline V gene, CDR1 is SQVTM and CDR2 is ANQGSEA. The V segment lost 4 bases and the J segment 5 bases; nucleotides outside the gene matches: 14. CDR3: CSVGGGWTSGIDNEQFF. CDR3 DNA: TGCAGCGTTGGGGGAGGTTGGACTAGCGGCATTGACAATGAGCAGTTCTTC.

The gene calls are TRBV28 and TRBJ1-1, with 10 bases that match TRBD1. The V and J ends lost 5 bases and 5 bases, in that order; junction bases with no gene match: 11. Per the germline V gene, CDR1 is MDHEN and CDR2 is SYDVKM. This CDR3 is 16 amino acids long. This CDR3 is CASSLRRQGARTEAFF. The CDR3 DNA follows: TGTGCCAGCAGTCTTCGCCGACAGGGGGCAAGAACTGAAGCTTTCTTT.

The CDR3 region has the DNA TGTGCCAGCAGTCTCATTTTCTTTGCCGCCGAGGGAGAGCAACCTGAAGCTTTCTTT. Amino acids: CASSLIFFAAEGEQPEAFF. The rearrangement uses TRBV28 and TRBJ1-1; no definite D call. V lost 5 bases, J lost 6 bases, and 31 bases lay in between. This CDR3 has 19 amino acids. Per the germline V gene, CDR1 is MDHEN and CDR2 is SYDVKM.

This clonotype has ten or more counts. CDR3 nucleotide sequence: TGTGCCAGCAGTAGGTCCAGGAGAAGCTCCTATAATTCACCCCTCCACTTT. Residues: CASSRSRRSSYNSPLHF. V usage is TRBV2 and J usage is TRBJ1-6; no definite D call. Germline-derived CDR1 and CDR2 are SNHLY and FYNNEI. V gave up 5 bases and J gave up 0 bases, with 14 bases separating them. This CDR3 comprises 17 residues.

Many counts were recorded for this clonotype. The CDR3 loop reads CATKDREETQYF. CDR3 sequence (DNA): TGTGCCACAAAAGACAGGGAAGAGACCCAGTACTTC. The V and J genes are TRBV6-1 and TRBJ2-5; TRBD1 aligns across 7 bases. CDR1 and CDR2 from the germline V gene are MNHNS and SASEGT. The V segment lost 10 bases and the J segment 3 bases; nucleotides outside the gene matches: 5. This CDR3 region has 12 residues.

The sample holds many counts of this clonotype. This chain links TRBV18 with TRBJ1-1; 7 bases fit TRBD1. Trimming removed 3 bases from V and 8 bases from J; junction bases left unmatched: 12. CDR1 KGHSH and CDR2 LQKENI come from the germline V gene. The CDR3 has 15 amino acids. CDR3 region: CASSPGTARGVEAFF. CDR3 DNA sequence: TGTGCCAGCTCACCTGGTACCGCCAGGGGGGTCGAAGCTTTCTTT.

The rearrangement joins TRBV29-1 to TRBJ2-7; D is ambiguous. The V gene lost 2 bases and the J gene lost 1 base, with 12 bases spanning the gap. CDR1 and CDR2 from the germline V gene are SQVTM and ANQGSEA. The CDR3 covers 14 residues. CDR3 protein: CSVEIAGESYEQYF. The CDR3 nucleotides are TGCAGCGTTGAAATCGCAGGAGAATCCTACGAGCAGTACTTC.

The J gene is TRBJ2-1, the V gene TRBV18; D may be TRBD2 (5 bases). The CDR3 is made up of 14 amino acids. The V and J ends lost 5 bases and 8 bases respectively, with 16 bases between them. Germline loops: CDR1 KGHSH, CDR2 LQKENI. For the CDR3, the DNA is TGTGCCAGCTCAAGCTACCCCCGGGGTGATGAGCAGTTCTTC. It codes for CASSSYPRGDEQFF.

The table lists this clonotype with many counts. This chain links TRBV20-1 with TRBJ2-1; no firm D call. Per germline, CDR1 DFQATT and CDR2 SNEGSKA (reference sequence). The CDR3 has 11 amino acids. V lost 4 bases and J 9 bases, leaving 10 bases between the germline ends. The CDR3 DNA is TGCAGTGCTAACCGTTTCGTTGAGCAGTTCTTC. It yields the protein CSANRFVEQFF.

At least ten counts were recorded for this clonotype. The V and J genes are TRBV11-2 and TRBJ1-6; D unresolved. Germline CDR1 reads SGHAT; CDR2 reads FQNNGV. This CDR3 has 13 amino acids. Trimming shortened V by 5 bases and J by 2 bases, and 4 bases separated the two germline ends. The CDR3 loop reads CASSPTYNSPLHF. For the CDR3, the DNA is TGTGCCAGCAGCCCAACCTATAATTCACCCCTCCACTTT.

The table lists this clonotype with many counts. The chain carries TRBV10-2 and TRBJ2-7; D is perhaps TRBD1 or TRBD2 (5 bases each). The CDR3 sequence is 14 residues long. In germline, CDR1 is WSHSY, CDR2 SAAADI. V was shortened by 4 bases and J by 3 bases, with 13 bases between the two germline ends. The CDR3 loop is CASSVRWGYYEQYF. The CDR3 bases are TGCGCCAGCAGTGTTCGGTGGGGGTACTACGAGCAGTACTTC.

This clonotype came up many times. The chain joins TRBV7-3 to TRBJ2-7; weak D call: TRBD1 (5 bases). Germline V gene data show CDR1 as SGHTA and CDR2 as FQGTGA. This CDR3 comprises 15 residues. Trimming removed 5 bases from V and 5 bases from J, with 19 bases in between. DNA for the CDR3: TGTGCCAGCAGCCCGACAGTCCCAAAGCCTAACGAGCAGTACTTC. Its translation is CASSPTVPKPNEQYF.

The rearrangement uses TRBV24-1 and TRBJ1-1; a possible D gene is TRBD1 (6 bases). Per germline, CDR1 KGHDR and CDR2 SFDVKD. This CDR3 spans 12 amino acids. Trimming stripped 7 bases from V and 5 bases from J, with 10 bases between. CDR3 sequence reads: CATSTGTTEAFF. CDR3 DNA sequence: TGTGCCACCAGCACTGGGACAACTGAAGCTTTCTTT.

This clonotype was observed many times. V is TRBV28 and J is TRBJ1-1; TRBD1 matches 10 bases. V trimming: 8 bases; J trimming: 1 base; junction bases outside the gene matches: 19. The CDR3 sequence is 19 residues long. Germline CDR1 and CDR2: MDHEN and SYDVKM. CDR3 nucleotides: TGTGCCAGCGCCGGGACAGGGGAAGTAACCGTCGCCCGGAACACTGAAGCTTTCTTT. It encodes CASAGTGEVTVARNTEAFF.

There are many counts of this clonotype. The chain has TRBV20-1 and TRBJ2-1, with D possibly matching TRBD2 (5 bases). The CDR3 is 12 residues long. CDR1 and CDR2 (germline): DFQATT, SNEGSKA (reference sequence). V was clipped by 0 bases and J by 8 bases, with 8 bases between them. The CDR3 bases are TGCAGTGCTAGAGATGAGGGTTATGAGCAGTTCTTC. Amino acid sequence: CSARDEGYEQFF.

This clonotype was seen a handful of times. The chain recombines TRBV3-1 with TRBJ2-2; TRBD1 agrees at 7 bases. From germline, CDR1 is LGHDT and CDR2 YNNKEL (reference sequence). V dropped 4 bases and J dropped 3; count of bases not matched to a gene: 29. This CDR3 comprises 23 residues. CDR3 DNA: TGTGCCAGCAGCCTATTCCAAGGACGAATCCGGGACAGCGGAACGGGTGACACCGGGGAGCTGTTTTTT. It translates to CASSLFQGRIRDSGTGDTGELFF.